Sequencing of this T cell receptor beta chain was carried out in a study of blood T cell repertoires in COVID-19. Study-level information: Samples came from the United States, Italy and Spain, spanning acute and convalescent COVID-19. PBMCs, B-cell-depleted T cells, or T cells were the source of the cDNA or gDNA that made up the material.

Trimming shortened V by 6 bases and J by 0 bases, and 14 bases separated the two germline ends. The CDR3 has 16 residues. Germline lookup yields CDR1 SNHLY and CDR2 FYNNEI. Methods used by the authors: How many nucleated cells were present was estimated from reference gene primer amplification. Method: immunoSEQ multiplex PCR; TCRdb's copy keeps in-frame clones and lacks some. Clone size and the V and J calls come from that table; the DNA yielded D and trimming. This sample carries tens of thousands of clones, 84% of them seen once, and the ten largest clones take 36%. Material: peripheral blood. The chain links TRBV2 to TRBJ2-2; TRBD2 is a possible D gene (6 bases). This TCR derives from a man between 65 and 85 years old with acute or convalescent COVID-19. The CDR3 DNA reads as TGTGCCAGCAGGGCAGCGGGTAGGGCGAACACCGGGGAGCTGTTTTTT. Its protein is CASRAAGRANTGELFF. Combining the CDR3 with reference TRBV2 and TRBJ2-2 gives the whole variable domain EPEVTQTPSHQVTQMGQEVILRCVPISNHLYFYWYRQILGQKVEFLVSFYNNEISEKSEIFDDQFSVERPDGSNFTLKIRSTKLEDSAMYFCASRAAGRANTGELFFGEGSRLTVL.